What follows describes a single TCR beta chain. The target of this receptor is not known. No much larger clonotype is one base removed from it; base qualities were not supplied. The junction carries 10 bases between V and J, which are trimmed by 7 bases and 3 bases respectively. The CDR3 runs 13 residues from the cysteine to the phenylalanine. The DNA shown is the 39-base CDR3, in frame from base 1. Per the germline V gene, KGHSH is the CDR1 and LQKENI is the CDR2. The data are from a study of T cell responses to AZD1222 COVID-19 vaccine (dated by TCRdb to about 2021). Describing the broader study: TCR sequencing covered 233 trial participants: 200 to 210 given two doses of AZD1222 and some 25 given two doses of MenACWY control vaccine. Trial participants were enrolled into age subgroups of 18-55, 56-69 and 70-plus years, which contained roughly 140, 27 and 60 TCR-sequenced participants, respectively. General study outcomes and caveats: The whole spike protein was spanned by vaccine-associated CD4 TCRs, and dominant responses were seen in regions 160-218 and 743-854. Conclusions about previously exposed vaccinees are limited because only six or seven AZD1222 recipients were SARS-CoV-2 seropositive at baseline. After two AZD1222 doses, both the breadth and the depth of spike-specific TCRs were significantly higher than at day 0 and than in MenACWY recipients. Participants were mostly white British and included more females than males, and it was suggested by the authors that clonal diversity may have been underestimated. Because no day 14 peak-response samples were available, the repertoires could be characterized only after the peak T cell response. In the small 56-69-year group, the increase in depth fell short of significance, most likely because of low power. Epitopes outside the regions mutated in the B.1.351 and B.1.1.7 variants were reportedly recognized by nearly half of the unique spike-specific TCRs.

The time point label here, explained by the study, means: about 28 days (+/-7) after the second vaccine dose. AZD1222 recipients whose second dose came at about 4 weeks and those whose second dose came at about 12 weeks were combined into one group, since spike-specific TCR depth and breadth did not differ between the two schedules. Samples from vaccinated people were obtained from the UK trials COV001 and COV002, which included a single-blind randomized controlled phase 2/3 trial of AZD1222 (ChAdOx1 nCoV-19) in healthy adults. For TCRbeta chain sequencing, PBMC samples from trial participants were taken at day 0 and at day 28 after the second dose. The CDR3 regions of human TCRbeta chains were analyzed by immunosequencing. The published analysis was carried out like this. Repertoire TCRs were checked for matches against a reference library of SARS-CoV-2-specific TCRs that had been generated using the MIRA antigen-specificity platform. Breadth was defined as the fraction of unique TCRs that were SARS-CoV-2-associated, and depth was defined as the fraction of total T cells that were SARS-CoV-2-associated. Using the MIRA data, each spike-specific TCR was assigned both to the spike region to which the TCR was reactive and to a CD4 or CD8 class. Log10-transformed breadth and depth values were compared by one-way ANOVA with Sidak's multiple comparisons tests. Not all clones reach the TCRdb copy of this immuneACCESS table, which keeps in-frame sequences only. Checked studies attribute under half of the gap to unresolved V genes and leave the rest unexplained. V and J calls and clone size are as listed in that table; D and trimming were resolved from the DNA. The sample contains 150,000 or so clones, around 90% of them found a single time. The ten largest make up 5% to 6.5% of the sample.

This sequence originates from an adult who received the AZD1222 COVID-19 vaccine. Sample: peripheral blood, taken 28 days after the second AZD1222 dose. The receptor chain draws on TRBV18 and TRBJ2-1; no D segment can be confidently identified. The sequenced DNA: TGTGCCAGCTTTGTAGCCCTCTACAATGAGCAGTTCTTC. Its protein product is CASFVALYNEQFF. Extended through the reference TRBV18 and TRBJ2-1 proteins, this CDR3 yields the full variable domain: NAGVMQNPRHLVRRRGQEARLRCSPMKGHSHVYWYRQLPEEGLKFMVYLQKENIIDESGMPKERFSAEFPKEGPSILRIQQVVRGDSAAYFCASFVALYNEQFFGPGTRLTVL.